The present TCR beta chain was sequenced within a study of T cells after yellow fever vaccination. Across the study: The fractions with low cell numbers were processed using SMART-Seq v4 Ultra Low Input.

MiXCR, run by TCRdb on the 5' RACE reads, gives a single entry per CDR3 protein. The sample records 350,000 to 450,000 distinct CDR3 sequences, 18% being singletons. The germline V gene has CDR1 MNHEY and CDR2 SVGEGT. V was cut by 4 bases and J by 4 bases, with 6 bases left in between. CDR3 length equals 12 residues. This clonotype has only a few counts. This rearrangement joins TRBV6-2 or TRBV6-3 to TRBJ2-3; no reliable D call. The sequence came from a man younger than 35 who received the YFV17D yellow fever vaccine. The sequenced sample was PBMCs, obtained before the yellow fever booster vaccination. The chain's CDR3 is CASSSPADTQYF. DNA for the CDR3: TGTGCCAGCAGTTCACCGGCAGATACGCAGTATTTT.